Sequencing of this T cell receptor beta chain was carried out in a study of CD8 T cells in ankylosing spondylitis. Using its own MiXCR run on the 5' RACE reads, TCRdb lists one record per CDR3 protein. The sample includes 180,000 or so distinct CDR3 sequences, more than 9% of them seen just once. The V and J ends lost 3 bases and 6 bases respectively, with 11 bases between them. CDR3 size: 13 residues. At least ten counts were recorded for this clonotype. The TCR sequence derives from a male donor with ankylosing spondylitis or in good health (not recorded which). This sequence joins TRBV12-3 or TRBV12-4 and TRBJ1-2; D call uncertain. Sequenced material: blood, either unsorted or a sorted T cell fraction (not recorded which). CDR3 bases: TGTGCCAGCAGTTTGGCACAGAAGAATGGCTACACCTTC. Translating it yields CASSLAQKNGYTF.